This T cell receptor (beta chain) was sequenced in a study of regulatory T cells in long-lasting Graves disease. Study-wide results and caveats: TRBV28 was favored in persistent disease, as were TRBJ1-2 and TRBJ2-5.

This clonotype was found many times. Its antigen remains unidentified. As for time point: persistent/refractory GD, antithyroid drugs over 5 years with positive TRAb. Isolated PBMC RNA provided the starting material for the TCR library. CDR1 and CDR2 from the germline V gene are MDHEN and SYDVKM. V was pared by 5 bases and J by 12 bases, with 25 bases between. CDR3 length equals 15 residues. The TCR beta library used iRepertoire HTBI primers with Arm-PCR amplification of CDR3. MiXCR, applied by TCRdb to the multiplex PCR reads, yields one record per CDR3 protein. The table has roughly 450,000 distinct CDR3 sequences, around 20% seen once.

The starting material was peripheral blood mononuclear cells (PBMCs), obtained when the disease was refractory, from a patient treated with antithyroid drugs. This TCR was sampled from a female donor with Graves disease. V and J are TRBV28 and TRBJ1-1; possible D gene TRBD1, 5 bases. CDR3 in amino acids: CASSIPGGGYRGSFF. The CDR3 DNA sequence: TGTGCCAGCAGTATACCGGGCGGGGGGTACCGGGGGTCTTTCTTT.